One TCR beta chain is described in this entry. Its antigen is not yet known. Qualities for individual bases were not recorded, and no much larger clone is one base off. The germline V gene (reference sequence) gives CDR1 as DFQATT and CDR2 as SNEGSKA. Unmatched junction bases come to 9, with V trimmed by 6 bases and J by 7 bases. The CDR3 numbers 14 residues from cysteine through phenylalanine. The kept DNA is CDR3 alone, 42 bases in frame from the first base. The data originate from a study of spatial heterogeneity in lung cancer (dated by TCRdb to about 2019). In terms of the full investigation: Beta-chain transcripts were consistently detected in greater numbers than alpha-chain transcripts, which likely reflects a higher abundance of beta-chain transcripts. In the raw uncorrected reads, each unique combination of TCR and UMI appeared more than ten times on average. TCR alpha and beta repertoires were quantitatively compared across multiple tumor regions, matched nontumor lung and blood in non-small cell lung cancer. Both alpha and beta chains were TCR-sequenced in 200 to 250 tumor regions, 64 matched nontumor lung samples and around 50 PBMC samples obtained at surgery. TCR repertoire features were related to nonsynonymous mutation counts determined by whole-exome sequencing of tumor tissue.

The paper as a whole reports these results and caveats: Ubiquitous expanded tumor TCRs were detected in blood more often at tumor resection than at routine follow-up. Additional single-cell paired TCR alpha and beta sequencing was considered necessary to confirm, at a functional level, the hypothesis that regional TCRs recognize regional mutations.

Library preparation used 5' RACE. Sequencing used a NextSeq 500. The TCR library protocol attached a unique molecular identifier to each TCR cDNA molecule to allow correction of PCR and sequencing errors. For the original study's pipeline: TCR identification, UMI-based error correction and CDR3 extraction were all carried out with Decombinator tools. TCRs above a frequency of 2 per 1,000, corresponding to the top 1% of the tumor frequency distribution, were defined as expanded. Each repertoire was subsampled 100 times to 5,000 TCRs, after which Renyi diversity was computed with the R vegan package. CDR3 similarity networks were built from amino acid triplet string-kernel similarity, connecting CDR3s with pairwise similarity above 0.82. TCRdb ran its own pipeline on the public reads, namely fastp trimming at Q25 and MiXCR clone calling, and kept in-frame beta chains. Merged by CDR3 protein, the rows form single entries marked with the most common genes and DNA. TCRdb, rather than the study authors, made the V and J calls. The sample contains 85,000 to 100,000 distinct CDR3 sequences, 10% to 15% of them found a single time. The ten largest clones take up about two fifths of the sample.

Taken with the paper, the label for time point translates to: sample taken at primary tumor resection. Samples were obtained from about 75 patients with early-stage, untreated non-small cell lung cancer from the lung TRACERx cohort. Without any cell sorting, TCR sequencing was performed on whole RNA extracted either from tumor and nontumor lung tissue or from cryopreserved PBMC samples. Only patients with enough RNA available from two or more tumor regions were chosen for TCR sequencing. The clonotype was recovered from a male donor with early-stage non-small cell lung cancer. The V and J segments used are TRBV20-1 and TRBJ1-6, with TRBD1 matching 7 junction bases. Sequencing used PBMCs, obtained at surgery. The CDR3 protein: CSATWDSQNSPLHF. The nucleotide sequence is given as TGCAGTGCAACCTGGGACAGTCAAAATTCACCCCTCCACTTT.